The 5 T cell receptor beta chains given below trace back to one sample, sequenced in a study of shared clonotypes between healthy human individuals. Assay used: immunoSEQ multiplex PCR; TCRdb lists only in-frame clones, some missing. The sample shows some 650,000 clones, more than 95% of them seen only once. The sample taken for sequencing was naive CD4+ T cells sorted from blood. Subset: CD45RA+ positively selected. The receptors were gathered from a woman aged 25 to 39 in good health.

The CDR3 here is CATSRDLPMTYNEQFF. As DNA, the CDR3 is TGTGCCACCAGCAGAGATCTGCCCATGACCTACAATGAGCAGTTCTTC. The genes are TRBV15 and TRBJ2-1; D is undetermined. The CDR3 contains 16 residues. The germline V gene has CDR1 LNHNV and CDR2 YYDKDF (reference sequence). V was cut by 0 bases and J by 2 bases, with 11 bases left in between.

J is TRBJ1-1 and V is TRBV29-1, with D perhaps TRBD1 (5 bases). From germline, CDR1 is SQVTM and CDR2 ANQGSEA. The germline V and J ends were trimmed by 4 bases and 3 bases, with 15 bases remaining between them. This CDR3 has 14 amino acids. In DNA, the CDR3 is TGCAGCGTTGTATCACGGCTGGGGGACACTGAAGCTTTCTTT. Protein: CSVVSRLGDTEAFF.

This chain links TRBV4-1 with TRBJ1-1; TRBD1 matches 9 bases. The length of the CDR3 is 18 residues. Germline V CDR1 and CDR2: MGHRA, YSYEKL. V gave up 2 bases and J gave up 1 base; unmatched junction bases: 11. The CDR3 sequence is CASSQKAGTGRWNTEAFF. CDR3 DNA: TGCGCCAGCAGCCAAAAGGCGGGGACAGGGAGATGGAACACTGAAGCTTTCTTT.

CDR3 DNA: TGTGCCAGCGGCAGAGTCTCTGGAAACACCATATATTTT. It is translated as CASGRVSGNTIYF. The V gene is TRBV6-5, the J gene TRBJ1-3, with D unresolved. Trimming removed 8 bases from V and 0 bases from J, with 8 bases in between. Per the germline V gene, CDR1 is MNHEY and CDR2 is SVGAGI. The CDR3 length is 13 residues.

This clone has a single count. The J gene is TRBJ1-4, the V gene TRBV10-3, with 8 bases identical to TRBD1. The germline V gene has CDR1 ENHRY and CDR2 SYGVKD. The CDR3 has 15 amino acids. With 3 bases clipped from V and 6 bases from J, the junction kept 6 bases outside the gene matches. The CDR3 here is CAISDGDRTYEKLFF. CDR3 nucleotides: TGTGCCATCAGTGATGGGGACAGGACTTATGAAAAACTGTTTTTT.